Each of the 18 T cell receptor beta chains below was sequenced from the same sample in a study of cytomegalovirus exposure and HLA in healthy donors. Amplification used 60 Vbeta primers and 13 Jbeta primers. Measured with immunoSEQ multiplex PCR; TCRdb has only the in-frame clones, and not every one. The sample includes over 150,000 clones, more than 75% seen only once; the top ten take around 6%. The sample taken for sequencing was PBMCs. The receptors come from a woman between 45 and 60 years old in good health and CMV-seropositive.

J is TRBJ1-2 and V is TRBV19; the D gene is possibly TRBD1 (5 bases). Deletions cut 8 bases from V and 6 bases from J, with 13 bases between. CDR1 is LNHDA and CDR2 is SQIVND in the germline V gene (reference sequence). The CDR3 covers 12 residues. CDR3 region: CASEKRGDGYTF. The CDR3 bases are TGTGCCAGTGAGAAAAGGGGCGATGGCTACACCTTC.

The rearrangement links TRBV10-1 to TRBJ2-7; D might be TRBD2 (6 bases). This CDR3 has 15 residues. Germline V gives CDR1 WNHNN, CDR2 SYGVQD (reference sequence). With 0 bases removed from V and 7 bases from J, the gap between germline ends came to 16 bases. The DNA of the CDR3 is TGCGCCAGCAGTGAGTCTAGCGGATTTCCTAGAGAGCAGTACTTC. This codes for CASSESSGFPREQYF.

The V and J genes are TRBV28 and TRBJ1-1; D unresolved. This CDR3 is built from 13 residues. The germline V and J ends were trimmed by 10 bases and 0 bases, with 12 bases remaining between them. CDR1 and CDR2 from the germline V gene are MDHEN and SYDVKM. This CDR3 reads CATGRYVNTEAFF. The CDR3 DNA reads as TGTGCCACTGGGAGGTACGTGAACACTGAAGCTTTCTTT.

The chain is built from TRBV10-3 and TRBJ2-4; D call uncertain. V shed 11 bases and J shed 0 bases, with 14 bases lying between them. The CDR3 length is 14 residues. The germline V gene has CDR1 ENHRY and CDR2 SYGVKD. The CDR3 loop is CASSPQLAKNIQYF. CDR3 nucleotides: TGTGCCTCGAGCCCTCAACTAGCCAAAAACATTCAGTACTTC.

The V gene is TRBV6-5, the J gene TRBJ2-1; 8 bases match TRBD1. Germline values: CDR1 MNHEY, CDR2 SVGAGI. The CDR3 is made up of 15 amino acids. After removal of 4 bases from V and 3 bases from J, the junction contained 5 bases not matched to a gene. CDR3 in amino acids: CASSSGQGGYNEQFF. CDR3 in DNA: TGTGCCAGCAGTTCCGGACAGGGAGGCTACAATGAGCAGTTCTTC.

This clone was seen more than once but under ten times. The CDR3 region has the DNA TGCGCCAGCAGCCCCCTCGGGAGGAGCTCAACAGATACGCAGTATTTT. Translated, it gives CASSPLGRSSTDTQYF. The J gene is TRBJ2-3, the V gene TRBV5-1; 7 bases map to TRBD2. Germline CDR1 is SGHRS and CDR2 is YFSETQ. Unmatched junction bases numbered 11, after V lost 4 bases and J lost 3 bases. This CDR3 comprises 16 residues.

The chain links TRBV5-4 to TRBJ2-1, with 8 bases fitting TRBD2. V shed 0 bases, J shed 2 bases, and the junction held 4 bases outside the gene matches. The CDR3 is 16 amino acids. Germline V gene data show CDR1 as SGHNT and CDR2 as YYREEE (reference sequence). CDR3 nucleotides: TGTGCCAGCAGCTTGGAGGGCGGGGGGACCTACAATGAGCAGTTCTTC. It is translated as CASSLEGGGTYNEQFF.

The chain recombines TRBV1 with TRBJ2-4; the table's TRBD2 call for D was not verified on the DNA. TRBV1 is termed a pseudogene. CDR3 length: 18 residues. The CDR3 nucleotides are TGCACCAGCAGCCAAGATCCTAGCGCGCCATGGGGCAAAAACATTCAGTACTTC. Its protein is CTSSQDPSAPWGKNIQYF.

In nucleotides, the CDR3 is TGCGCCAGCAGCTTGGTGGGGGGACGATGGAATGAGCAGTTCTTC. Its protein is CASSLVGGRWNEQFF. The V and J genes are TRBV5-1 and TRBJ2-1, with D tentatively TRBD2 (6 bases). The V gene lost 0 bases and the J gene lost 7 bases, with 14 bases spanning the gap. Germline V CDR1 and CDR2: SGHRS, YFSETQ. This CDR3 has 15 amino acids.

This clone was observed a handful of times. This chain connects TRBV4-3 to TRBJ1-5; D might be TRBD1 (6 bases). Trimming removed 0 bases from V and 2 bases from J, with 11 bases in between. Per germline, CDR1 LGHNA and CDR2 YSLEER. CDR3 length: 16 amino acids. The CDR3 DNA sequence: TGCGCCAGCAGCCAAGATTATGGGGGCGGCAATCAGCCCCAGCATTTT. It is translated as CASSQDYGGGNQPQHF.

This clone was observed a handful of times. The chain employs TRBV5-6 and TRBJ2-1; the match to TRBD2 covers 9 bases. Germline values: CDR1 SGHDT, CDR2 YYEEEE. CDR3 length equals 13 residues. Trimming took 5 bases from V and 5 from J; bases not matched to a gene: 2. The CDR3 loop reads CASRTSGNNEQFF. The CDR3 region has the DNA TGTGCCAGCAGGACTAGCGGAAACAATGAGCAGTTCTTC.

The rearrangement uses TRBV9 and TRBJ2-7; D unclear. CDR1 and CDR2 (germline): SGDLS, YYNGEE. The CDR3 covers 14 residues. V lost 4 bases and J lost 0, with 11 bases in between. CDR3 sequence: CASSFGPSSYEQYF. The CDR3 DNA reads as TGTGCCAGCAGCTTTGGGCCGAGCTCCTACGAGCAGTACTTC.

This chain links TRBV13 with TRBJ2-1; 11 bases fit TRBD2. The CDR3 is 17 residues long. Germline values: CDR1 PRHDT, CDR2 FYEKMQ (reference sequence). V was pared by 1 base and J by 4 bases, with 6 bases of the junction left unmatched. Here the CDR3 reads CASSLDQGLAVYNEQFF. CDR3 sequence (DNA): TGTGCCAGCAGCTTAGATCAGGGACTAGCGGTTTACAATGAGCAGTTCTTC.

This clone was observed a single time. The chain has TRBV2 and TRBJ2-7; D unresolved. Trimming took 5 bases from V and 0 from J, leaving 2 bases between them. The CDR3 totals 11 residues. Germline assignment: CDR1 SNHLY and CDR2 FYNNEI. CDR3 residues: CASSLSYEQYF. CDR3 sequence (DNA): TGTGCCAGCAGTCTCTCCTACGAGCAGTACTTC.

CDR3 bases: TGTGCCAGTAGTATAGATTCACCGGGACAGGGCTACAATGAGCAGTTCTTC. Translated: CASSIDSPGQGYNEQFF. J is TRBJ2-1 and V is TRBV19; TRBD1 matches 9 bases. Germline CDR1 LNHDA, CDR2 SQIVND (reference sequence). The V gene end was trimmed by 0 bases and the J gene end by 3 bases; junction bases not matched to a gene: 6. CDR3 length: 17 amino acids.

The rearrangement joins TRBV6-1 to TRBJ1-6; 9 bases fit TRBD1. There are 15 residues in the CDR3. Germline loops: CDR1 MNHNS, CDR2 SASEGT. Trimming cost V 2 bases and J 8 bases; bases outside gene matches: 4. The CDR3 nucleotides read TGTGCCAGCAGTGAAAGAGGACAGGGGTATTCACCCCTCCACTTT. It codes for CASSERGQGYSPLHF.

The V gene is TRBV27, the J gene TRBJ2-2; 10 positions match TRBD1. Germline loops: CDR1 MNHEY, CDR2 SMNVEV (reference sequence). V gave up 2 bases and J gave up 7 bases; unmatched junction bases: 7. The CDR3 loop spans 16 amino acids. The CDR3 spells CASSLRQGAGGGELFF. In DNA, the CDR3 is TGTGCCAGCAGTTTACGACAGGGGGCAGGCGGCGGGGAGCTGTTTTTT.

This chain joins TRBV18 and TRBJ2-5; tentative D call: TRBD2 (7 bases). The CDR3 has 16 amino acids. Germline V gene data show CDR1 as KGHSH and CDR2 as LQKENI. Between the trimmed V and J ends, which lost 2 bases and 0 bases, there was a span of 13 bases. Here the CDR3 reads CASSPSGTTYQETQYF. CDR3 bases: TGTGCCAGCTCACCAAGCGGGACAACGTACCAAGAGACCCAGTACTTC.